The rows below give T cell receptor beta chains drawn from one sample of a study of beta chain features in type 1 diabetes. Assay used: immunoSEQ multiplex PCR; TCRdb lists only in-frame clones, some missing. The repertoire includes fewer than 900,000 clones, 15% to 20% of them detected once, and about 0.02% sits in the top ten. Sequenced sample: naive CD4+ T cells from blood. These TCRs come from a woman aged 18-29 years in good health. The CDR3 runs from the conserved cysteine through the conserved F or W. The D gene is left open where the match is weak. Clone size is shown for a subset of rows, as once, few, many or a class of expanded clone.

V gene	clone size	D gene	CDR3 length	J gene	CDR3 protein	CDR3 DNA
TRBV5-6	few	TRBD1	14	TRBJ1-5	CASSFRQGGQPQHF	TGTGCCAGCAGCTTTAGACAGGGAGGCCAGCCCCAGCATTTT
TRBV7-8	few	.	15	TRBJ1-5	CASSFNRTLSQPQHF	TGTGCCAGCAGCTTTAACAGGACTCTTAGTCAGCCCCAGCATTTT
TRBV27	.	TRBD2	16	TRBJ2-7	CASSLTRLAANYEQYF	TGTGCCAGCAGTTTAACTCGGCTAGCGGCTAACTACGAGCAGTACTTC
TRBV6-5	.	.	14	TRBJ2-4	CASSYRGKENIQYF	TGTGCCAGCAGTTACAGGGGGAAAGAGAACATTCAGTACTTC
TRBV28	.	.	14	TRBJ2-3	CASSFAGSPDTQYF	TGTGCCAGCAGTTTTGCAGGGTCCCCAGATACGCAGTATTTT
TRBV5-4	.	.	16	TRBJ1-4	CASSFNPTATNEKLFF	TGTGCCAGCAGCTTTAACCCGACGGCAACTAATGAAAAACTGTTTTTT
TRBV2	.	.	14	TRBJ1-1	CASRRRGLYTEAFF	TGTGCCAGCAGGAGGAGGGGGTTGTACACTGAAGCTTTCTTT
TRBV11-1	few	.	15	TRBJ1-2	CASSLDSPTNYGYTF	TGTGCCAGCAGCTTAGATAGTCCGACCAACTATGGCTACACCTTC
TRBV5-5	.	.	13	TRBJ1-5	CASSFLPGQPQHF	TGTGCCAGCAGCTTCCTGCCGGGTCAGCCCCAGCATTTT
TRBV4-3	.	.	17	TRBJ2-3	CASSQVWPKSRVDTQYF	TGCGCCAGCAGCCAAGTTTGGCCGAAAAGCCGGGTGGATACGCAGTATTTT
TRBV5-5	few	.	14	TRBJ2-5	CASSLKSGVVLGYF	TGTGCCAGCAGCTTGAAATCCGGGGTAGTTTTAGGGTACTTC
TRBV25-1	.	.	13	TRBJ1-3	CASSDSRGNTIYF	TGTGCCAGCAGTGATAGCCGTGGAAACACCATATATTTT
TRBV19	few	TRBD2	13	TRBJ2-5	CASSPAGQETQYF	TGTGCCAGTAGTCCAGCGGGGCAAGAGACCCAGTACTTC
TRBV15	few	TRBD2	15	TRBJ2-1	CATSRASGNYNEQFF	TGTGCCACCAGCAGAGCTAGCGGGAACTACAATGAGCAGTTCTTC
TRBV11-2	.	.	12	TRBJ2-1	CASSPLGYEQFF	TGTGCCAGCAGCCCCCTCGGATATGAGCAGTTCTTC
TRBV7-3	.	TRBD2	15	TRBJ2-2	CASSPGLAGDGELFF	TGTGCCAGCAGCCCGGGACTAGCGGGAGACGGGGAGCTGTTTTTT
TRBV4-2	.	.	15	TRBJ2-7	CASSQDRTHSYEQYF	TGTGCCAGCAGCCAAGATCGGACCCACTCCTACGAGCAGTACTTC
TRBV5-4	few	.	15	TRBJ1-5	CASSLSGFWNQPQHF	TGTGCCAGCAGCTTGAGCGGATTTTGGAATCAGCCCCAGCATTTT
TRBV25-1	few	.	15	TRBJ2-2	CASSDIQKNTGELFF	TGTGCCAGCAGTGATATACAAAAGAACACCGGGGAGCTGTTTTTT
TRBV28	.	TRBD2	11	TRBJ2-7	CVAGGNYEQYF	TGTGTAGCGGGAGGAAACTACGAGCAGTACTTC
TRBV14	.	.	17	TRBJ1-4	CASSQVRTTGLVEKLFF	TGTGCCAGCAGCCAAGTAAGGACAACAGGGCTGGTTGAAAAACTGTTTTTT
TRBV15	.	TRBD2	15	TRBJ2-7	CATSGGGGRAYEQYF	TGTGCCACCTCCGGGGGCGGCGGGAGGGCTTACGAGCAGTACTTC
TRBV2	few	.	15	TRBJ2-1	CASAAAAGLYNEQFF	TGTGCCAGCGCGGCGGCGGCGGGGCTCTACAATGAGCAGTTCTTC
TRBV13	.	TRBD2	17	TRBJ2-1	CASSHRSGTSGRIEQFF	TGTGCCAGCAGCCACCGAAGCGGGACTAGCGGGAGAATTGAGCAGTTCTTC
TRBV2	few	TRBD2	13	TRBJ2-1	CASSPGGSNEQFF	TGTGCCAGCAGCCCGGGAGGGTCCAATGAGCAGTTCTTC
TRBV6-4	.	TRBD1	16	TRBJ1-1	CASRAGTGLSNTEAFF	TGTGCCAGCAGGGCCGGGACAGGGTTAAGTAACACTGAAGCTTTCTTT
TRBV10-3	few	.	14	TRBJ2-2	CAISPAVDTGELFF	TGTGCCATCAGTCCCGCCGTTGACACGGGGGAGCTGTTTTTT
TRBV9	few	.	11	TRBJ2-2	CASSGDGELFF	TGTGCCAGCAGCGGAGACGGGGAGCTGTTTTTT
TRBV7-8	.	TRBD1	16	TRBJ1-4	CASSFRGDRWGEKLFF	TGTGCCAGCAGCTTCCGCGGGGACAGGTGGGGCGAAAAACTGTTTTTT
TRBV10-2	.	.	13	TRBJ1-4	CASSESAGGKLFF	TGCGCCAGCAGTGAGAGCGCTGGGGGAAAACTGTTTTTT
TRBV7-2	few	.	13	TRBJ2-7	CASSFSSGYEQYF	TGTGCCAGCAGCTTCAGTAGCGGATACGAGCAGTACTTC
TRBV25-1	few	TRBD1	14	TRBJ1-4	CASSSGGGREKLFF	TGTGCCAGCTCAAGCGGAGGGGGCCGTGAAAAACTGTTTTTT
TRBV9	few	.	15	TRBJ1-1	CASSVGGRQVREAFF	TGTGCCAGCAGCGTAGGGGGTCGACAGGTCCGAGAAGCTTTCTTT
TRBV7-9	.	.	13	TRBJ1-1	CASINVGGAEAFF	TGTGCCAGCATCAACGTAGGGGGGGCTGAAGCTTTCTTT
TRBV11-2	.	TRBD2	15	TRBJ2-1	CASSQTTSGYNEQFF	TGTGCCAGCAGTCAAACAACTAGCGGCTACAATGAGCAGTTCTTC
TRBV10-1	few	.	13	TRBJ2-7	CASSASLPGEQYF	TGCGCCAGCAGTGCTTCTCTGCCAGGGGAGCAGTACTTC
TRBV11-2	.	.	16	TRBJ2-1	CASSTGDRRNYNEQFF	TGTGCCAGCAGCACCGGAGACAGGCGTAACTACAATGAGCAGTTCTTC
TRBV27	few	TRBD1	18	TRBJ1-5	CASSQRIPNRGSNQPQHF	TGTGCCAGCAGCCAACGAATACCTAACAGGGGTAGCAATCAGCCCCAGCATTTT
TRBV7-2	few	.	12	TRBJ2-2	CASRLNTGELFF	TGTGCCAGCAGATTGAACACCGGGGAGCTGTTTTTT
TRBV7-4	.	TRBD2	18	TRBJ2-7	CASSLAGFLASGNYEQYF	TGTGCCAGCAGCTTAGCTGGGTTTCTGGCTAGCGGTAATTACGAGCAGTACTTC
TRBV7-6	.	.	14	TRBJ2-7	CASSSRGGPYEQYF	TGTGCCAGCAGCTCCAGAGGTGGTCCCTACGAGCAGTACTTC
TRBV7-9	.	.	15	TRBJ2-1	CASSPMGGLYNEQFF	TGTGCCAGCAGCCCCATGGGGGGGCTGTACAATGAGCAGTTCTTC
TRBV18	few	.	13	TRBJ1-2	CASSLGQKESIIF	TGTGCCAGCTCACTAGGACAGAAGGAATCTATAATCTTC
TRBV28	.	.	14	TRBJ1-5	CASTTESFRWPQHF	TGTGCCAGCACGACAGAGTCTTTTAGGTGGCCCCAGCATTTT
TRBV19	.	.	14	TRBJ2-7	CASSPGSRTSEQYF	TGTGCCAGTAGCCCAGGGTCCCGAACCTCCGAGCAGTACTTC
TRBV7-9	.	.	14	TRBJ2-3	CASSLASGTDTQYF	TGTGCCAGCAGCTTAGCCTCAGGCACAGATACGCAGTATTTT
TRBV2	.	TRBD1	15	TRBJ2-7	CASSEGTGGWYEQYF	TGTGCCAGCAGTGAGGGGACAGGGGGTTGGTACGAGCAGTACTTC
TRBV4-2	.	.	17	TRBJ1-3	CASSPGPQPSSGNTIYF	TGTGCCAGCAGCCCAGGCCCCCAGCCGAGCTCTGGAAACACCATATATTTT
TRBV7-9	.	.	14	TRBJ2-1	CASSLLGQSNEQFF	TGTGCCAGCAGCTTGCTGGGACAATCAAATGAGCAGTTCTTC
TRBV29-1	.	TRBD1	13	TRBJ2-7	CSAGQGVINEQYF	TGCAGCGCGGGACAGGGGGTCATCAACGAGCAGTACTTC
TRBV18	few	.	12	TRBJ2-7	CASSPSGFEQYF	TGTGCCAGCTCACCGTCTGGGTTCGAGCAGTACTTC
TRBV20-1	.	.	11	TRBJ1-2	CSAPDNYGYTF	TGCAGTGCGCCAGATAACTATGGCTACACCTTC
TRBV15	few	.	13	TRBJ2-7	CATGRGSSYEQYF	TGTGCCACCGGAAGGGGCAGCTCCTACGAGCAGTACTTC
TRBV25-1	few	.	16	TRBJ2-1	CASSALGRTAFNEQFF	TGTGCCAGCAGTGCCCTCGGGAGAACGGCATTCAATGAGCAGTTCTTC
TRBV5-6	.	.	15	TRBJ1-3	CASSLDRVSGNTIYF	TGTGCCAGCAGCTTGGATAGGGTTTCTGGAAACACCATATATTTT
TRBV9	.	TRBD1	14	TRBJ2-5	CASSATGAWETQYF	TGTGCCAGCAGCGCAACAGGGGCGTGGGAGACCCAGTACTTC
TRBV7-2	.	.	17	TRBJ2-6	CASSLTTRSSGANVLTF	TGTGCCAGCAGCTTAACTACTCGTTCCTCTGGGGCCAACGTCCTGACTTTC